The clone carrying this T cell receptor beta chain was recorded once. Its matching antigen is unknown. The CDR3 has 13 amino acids. The J segment lost 3 bases and the V segment lost 8 bases, leaving 6 bases of the junction unmatched. Germline V gives CDR1 SNHLY, CDR2 FYNNEI. Produced via immunoSEQ multiplex PCR; TCRdb's table is partial and in-frame only. The sample records 35,000 or so clones, 69% being singletons. This entry is derived from a study of cytotoxic CD8 clonotypes in ibrutinib-treated CLL. Across the whole study: There were, on average, approximately 260,000 productive templates and about 85,000 productive rearrangements per sample. Study findings and constraints: Increased clonality at ibrutinib response gave way to a return toward baseline at progression. Baseline clonality, higher than in age-matched healthy donors, tracked circulating CD8+ T-cell counts.

V gene TRBV2 combines with J gene TRBJ2-7; 8 bases line up with TRBD2. Sequencing used PBMCs, obtained before ibrutinib treatment. The receptor comes from a human donor with chronic lymphocytic leukemia. The CDR3 region has the DNA TGTGCCAGCGAGCGGGGGAGGGACTACGAGCAGTACTTC. This encodes CASERGRDYEQYF.